One and the same sample provided the 28 T cell receptor beta chains below, sequenced in a study of cytomegalovirus exposure and HLA in healthy donors (TCRdb year 2017). Library preparation was by the immunoSEQ multiplex PCR assay. For the multiplex PCR, a mixture combining 60 forward primers for TCR Vbeta segments and 13 reverse primers for TCR Jbeta segments was used. What TCRdb holds here is the immuneACCESS table cut down to in-frame rearrangements. Part of the clones is not present; checked against another copy, under half of the missing clones reflect an unresolved V gene, and the others are unexplained. This sample has about 150,000 clones in its table, and about 64% of those were observed once. Approximately 2.5% of the sample goes to the ten largest clones. The source material was PBMCs. These TCRs come from a middle-aged woman in good health and CMV-seronegative.

CDR3 sequence (DNA): TGTGCCAGTAGTATAAAGGGGCACCGGACAGGGGGCTCCGGGGAGCTGTTTTTT. It yields the protein CASSIKGHRTGGSGELFF. The rearrangement joins TRBV19 to TRBJ2-2, with 11 positions matching TRBD1. In germline, CDR1 is LNHDA, CDR2 SQIVND (reference sequence). The CDR3 sequence is 18 residues long. The ends lost 2 bases at V and 6 bases at J; junction bases unmatched: 11.

This chain uses TRBV9 with TRBJ1-1; D perhaps matches TRBD1 (6 bases). Trimming removed 0 bases from V and 3 bases from J, with 18 bases in between. The CDR3 is made up of 17 amino acids. CDR1 and CDR2 from the germline V gene are SGDLS and YYNGEE. CDR3 loop: CASSVGVRGGHHTEAFF. The CDR3 DNA follows: TGTGCCAGCAGCGTAGGGGTAAGGGGGGGACACCACACTGAAGCTTTCTTT.

The rearrangement joins TRBV30 to TRBJ2-2, with D maybe TRBD2 (6 bases). The CDR3 has 16 amino acids. The V end lost 4 bases, the J end lost 4 bases, and 19 bases lay between the germline ends. Germline V CDR1 and CDR2: GTSNPN, SVGIG (reference sequence). CDR3 region: CAWNGPGRDTTGELFF. The CDR3 coding sequence is TGTGCCTGGAATGGGCCCGGGCGGGATACCACCGGGGAGCTGTTTTTT.

This clone came up a few times. The chain links TRBV2 to TRBJ2-6; TRBD2 agrees at 8 bases. J gave up 3 bases and V 3 bases, and 4 bases lay outside the gene matches. CDR3 size: 16 residues. The V gene's germline CDR1 is SNHLY and CDR2 FYNNEI. The DNA of the CDR3 is TGTGCCAGCAGTGACGGGGGGGTCGGTGGGGCCAACGTCCTGACTTTC. Protein: CASSDGGVGGANVLTF.

V usage is TRBV7-7 and J usage is TRBJ2-5; 9 nucleotides align to TRBD1. The CDR3 totals 13 residues. The germline V gene encodes CDR1 SSHAT and CDR2 FNYEAQ (reference sequence). V lost 6 bases, J lost 5 bases, and 4 bases stayed unmatched. The CDR3 sequence is CASSSGQGETQYF. CDR3 bases: TGTGCCAGCAGTTCCGGACAGGGGGAGACCCAGTACTTC.

The V gene is TRBV5-1, the J gene TRBJ1-1, with 7 nucleotides matching TRBD1. CDR3 length equals 14 residues. Germline assignment: CDR1 SGHRS and CDR2 YFSETQ. V shed 4 bases and J 3 bases; nucleotides not matched to a gene: 6. The CDR3 reads CASSRTGWDTEAFF. CDR3 DNA: TGCGCCAGCAGCAGGACAGGCTGGGACACTGAAGCTTTCTTT.

A few counts support this clone. The chain joins TRBV4-1 to TRBJ2-7; no clear D. This CDR3 is built from 13 residues. V lost 0 bases and J 1 base, leaving 4 bases between the germline ends. In germline, CDR1 is MGHRA, CDR2 YSYEKL. Here the CDR3 DNA reads TGCGCCAGCAGCCAAGACAGGTCCTACGAGCAGTACTTC. Its translation is CASSQDRSYEQYF.

This clone was observed a few times. The J gene is TRBJ1-1, the V gene TRBV5-1, with D perhaps TRBD1 (5 bases). V shed 4 bases and J shed 5 bases, with 12 bases lying between them. The CDR3 is 13 amino acids. Germline values: CDR1 SGHRS, CDR2 YFSETQ. For the CDR3, the DNA is TGCGCCAGCAGCCCTACAGGAAAAACTGAAGCTTTCTTT. The encoded protein is CASSPTGKTEAFF. Variable domain in full (rest from reference TRBV5-1 and TRBJ1-1): KAGVTQTPRYLIKTRGQQVTLSCSPISGHRSVSWYQQTPGQGLQFLFEYFSETQRNKGNFPGRFSGRQFSNSRSEMNVSTLELGDSALYLCASSPTGKTEAFFGQGTRLTVV.

The V call is TRBV18, the J call TRBJ2-1; D is perhaps TRBD2 (5 bases). V lost 3 bases, J lost 10 bases, and 10 bases lay in between. The CDR3 totals 12 residues. CDR1 and CDR2 from the germline V gene are KGHSH and LQKENI. The CDR3 here is CASSPSADEQFF. The DNA of the CDR3 is TGTGCCAGCTCACCGTCAGCGGACGAGCAGTTCTTC.

This rearrangement joins TRBV5-1 to TRBJ1-4; D gene unclear. V was shortened by 7 bases and J by 0 bases, with 13 bases between the two germline ends. Germline loops: CDR1 SGHRS, CDR2 YFSETQ. The CDR3 totals 15 residues. The CDR3 region has the DNA TGCGCCAGCGGTTCACGGGGTGCAACTAATGAAAAACTGTTTTTT. This translates into CASGSRGATNEKLFF.

This sequence joins TRBV9 and TRBJ1-4; D gene ambiguous. The ends were cut back, 5 bases at V and 8 bases at J, with 19 bases in the middle. CDR1 and CDR2 (germline): SGDLS, YYNGEE. The CDR3 is 15 residues long. CDR3: CASSRREFNEEKLFF. The CDR3, as DNA: TGTGCCAGCAGTCGCCGGGAGTTCAATGAGGAAAAACTGTTTTTT.

The chain employs TRBV9 and TRBJ2-2; a weak D match, TRBD2 (5 bases). This CDR3 contains 15 residues. V dropped 2 bases and J dropped 0 bases, with 8 bases sitting between them. Per germline, CDR1 SGDLS and CDR2 YYNGEE. The CDR3 coding sequence is TGTGCCAGCAGCGTTTCCGGGACGAACACCGGGGAGCTGTTTTTT. Its translation is CASSVSGTNTGELFF.

The chain is built from TRBV28 and TRBJ1-3; TRBD1 matches 8 bases. Trimming at V came to 2 bases and at J to 7 bases, leaving 1 base not matched to a gene. This CDR3 region has 13 residues. Germline loops: CDR1 MDHEN, CDR2 SYDVKM. The CDR3 sequence is CASSLDRGNTIYF. CDR3 coding DNA: TGTGCCAGCAGTTTAGACAGGGGCAACACCATATATTTT.

The chain joins TRBV19 to TRBJ1-2, with a tentative D call TRBD1 (5 bases). Germline CDR1 reads LNHDA; CDR2 reads SQIVND (reference sequence). V lost 3 bases and J 7 bases, leaving 9 bases between the germline ends. This CDR3 is built from 12 residues. DNA for the CDR3: TGTGCCAGTAGTATCTTCAGGGCTGGCTACACCTTC. Translation: CASSIFRAGYTF.

This clone has a handful of counts. V gene TRBV29-1 combines with J gene TRBJ1-1; a possible D gene is TRBD1 (6 bases). Germline CDR1 reads SQVTM; CDR2 reads ANQGSEA. Trimming removed 4 bases from V and 1 base from J, with 19 bases in between. The CDR3 spans 16 residues. CDR3 nucleotides: TGCAGCGTTGGGTACGGGGGGCACTATGCGAACACTGAAGCTTTCTTT. Protein: CSVGYGGHYANTEAFF.

Here the CDR3 reads CASSVLQGGGSGANVLTF. The CDR3 DNA is TGTGCCAGCAGCGTCTTACAGGGAGGGGGCTCTGGGGCCAACGTCCTGACTTTC. The V gene is TRBV9, the J gene TRBJ2-6; a possible D gene is TRBD2 (7 bases). Between the trimmed V and J ends, which lost 2 bases and 0 bases, there was a span of 15 bases. The CDR3 runs to 18 residues. Germline-derived CDR1 and CDR2 are SGDLS and YYNGEE.

This chain connects TRBV10-2 to TRBJ2-5; TRBD1 agrees at 10 bases. J lost 2 bases, V lost 8 bases, and 8 bases had no gene match. The V gene's germline CDR1 is WSHSY and CDR2 SAAADI. The CDR3 length is 15 residues. CDR3 DNA sequence: TGCGCCAGCCTAAGACAGGGGGCGCTTCAAGAGACCCAGTACTTC. Its protein is CASLRQGALQETQYF.

CDR3 in DNA: TGTGCCACCAGCAGCCGGGGGGTGAGGGGGGCCAACGTCCTGACTTTC. This encodes CATSSRGVRGANVLTF. The chain combines TRBV15 with TRBJ2-6, with 7 bases that match TRBD2. J lost 4 bases, V lost 3 bases, and 6 bases had no gene match. CDR3 length: 16 amino acids. Germline assignment: CDR1 LNHNV and CDR2 YYDKDF (reference sequence).

CDR3 sequence reads: CASGGGVAGPQETQYF. The DNA of the CDR3 is TGTGCTAGTGGTGGAGGCGTAGCGGGGCCACAAGAGACCCAGTACTTC. The chain combines TRBV12-5 with TRBJ2-5; 8 nucleotides agree with TRBD2. The CDR3 runs to 16 residues. J was trimmed by 2 bases and V by 5 bases; bases with no gene match: 10. Germline CDR1 is LGHNT and CDR2 is FRNRAP.

The chain uses TRBV19 and TRBJ2-1, with D perhaps TRBD2 (5 bases). The V gene lost 5 bases and the J gene lost 2 bases, with 13 bases spanning the gap. Looked up from germline, CDR1 is LNHDA and CDR2 is SQIVND (reference sequence). The CDR3 runs 15 residues. CDR3 in DNA: TGTGCCAGTAGTCCTTCCCTCGGGACCTACAATGAGCAGTTCTTC. This encodes CASSPSLGTYNEQFF.

The J gene is TRBJ1-5, the V gene TRBV6-1; no reliable D call. The germline CDR1 and CDR2 sequences are MNHNS and SASEGT. The CDR3 extends over 15 amino acids. Trimming left V 0 bases short and J 2 bases short, with 8 bases between. The CDR3 is CASSEAYAGNQPQHF. For the CDR3, the DNA is TGTGCCAGCAGTGAAGCGTACGCAGGCAATCAGCCCCAGCATTTT.

This chain uses TRBV5-4 with TRBJ2-3, with 11 bases identical to TRBD2. V lost 4 bases, J lost 2 bases, and 6 bases stayed unmatched. This CDR3 has 16 residues. Germline V gene sequence: CDR1 SGHNT, CDR2 YYREEE (reference sequence). CDR3 protein: CASSLSSGGTTDTQYF. The CDR3 DNA is TGTGCCAGCAGCCTCTCTAGCGGGGGGACCACAGATACGCAGTATTTT.

The genes are TRBV7-9 and TRBJ2-7, with D perhaps TRBD1 (5 bases). The CDR3 is made up of 14 amino acids. CDR1 SEHNR and CDR2 FQNEAQ come from the germline V gene (reference sequence). The germline V and J ends were trimmed by 1 base and 1 base, with 8 bases remaining between them. The CDR3 protein is CASSLDTGSYEQYF. The CDR3, as DNA: TGTGCCAGCAGCTTAGATACAGGATCCTACGAGCAGTACTTC.

The chain is built from TRBV7-3 and TRBJ1-1, with D possibly matching TRBD1 (6 bases). Trimming took off 4 bases at V and 5 bases at J, with 20 bases between the two ends. The CDR3 covers 16 residues. Per germline, CDR1 SGHTA and CDR2 FQGTGA. The CDR3 spells CASSSQGPGEGTEAFF. The CDR3 DNA is TGTGCCAGCAGCTCCCAGGGGCCCGGAGAGGGTACTGAAGCTTTCTTT. The full variable domain, its missing parts supplied by reference TRBV7-3 and TRBJ1-1, is GAGVSQTPSNKVTEKGKYVELRCDPISGHTALYWYRQSLGQGPEFLIYFQGTGAADDSGLPNDRFFAVRPEGSVSTLKIQRTERGDSAVYLCASSSQGPGEGTEAFFGQGTRLTVV.

This clone has only a few counts. This chain uses TRBV28 with TRBJ1-2, with D maybe TRBD1 (5 bases). The CDR3 is 13 residues long. Trimming cost V 8 bases and J 4 bases, with 14 bases left between them. CDR1 and CDR2 from the germline V gene are MDHEN and SYDVKM. The CDR3 loop is CASASSGFYGYTF. CDR3 nucleotide sequence: TGTGCCAGCGCCTCTTCAGGGTTCTATGGCTACACCTTC.

The J gene is TRBJ2-2, the V gene TRBV9; D is perhaps TRBD1 (6 bases). V shed 5 bases and J shed 5 bases, with 13 bases lying between them. This CDR3 is built from 14 residues. CDR1 and CDR2 (germline): SGDLS, YYNGEE. CDR3 loop: CASRGQTDTGELFF. CDR3 coding DNA: TGTGCCAGCAGGGGACAAACCGATACCGGGGAGCTGTTTTTT.

The chain has TRBV18 and TRBJ1-1, with D unclear. Germline lookup yields CDR1 KGHSH and CDR2 LQKENI. V gave up 2 bases and J gave up 0 bases, with 4 bases separating them. The CDR3 spans 13 residues. The CDR3 here is CASSPGMNTEAFF. The DNA for the CDR3 is TGTGCCAGCTCACCAGGCATGAACACTGAAGCTTTCTTT.

This chain connects TRBV5-1 to TRBJ1-1; the D is unclear. This CDR3 has 14 amino acids. The germline V gene has CDR1 SGHRS and CDR2 YFSETQ. Trimming removed 4 bases from V and 1 base from J, with 11 bases in between. The CDR3 DNA reads TGCGCCAGCAGCCCCAACTCCGGGAACACTGAAGCTTTCTTT. Translation: CASSPNSGNTEAFF.